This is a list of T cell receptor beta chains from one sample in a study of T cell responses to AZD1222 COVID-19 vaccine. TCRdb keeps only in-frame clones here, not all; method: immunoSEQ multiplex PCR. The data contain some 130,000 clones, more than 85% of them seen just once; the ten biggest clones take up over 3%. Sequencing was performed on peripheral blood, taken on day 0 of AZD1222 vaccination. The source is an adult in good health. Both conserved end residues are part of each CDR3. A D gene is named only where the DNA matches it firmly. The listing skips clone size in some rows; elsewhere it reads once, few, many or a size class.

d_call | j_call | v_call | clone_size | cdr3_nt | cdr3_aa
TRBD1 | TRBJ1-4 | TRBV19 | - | TGTGCCACAAGGGACAGGGGGTTCGAAAAACTGTTTTTT | CATRDRGFEKLFF
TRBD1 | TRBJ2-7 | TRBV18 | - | TGTGCCAGCTCACCGAATGCTGGACAGGGCTACGAGCAGTACTTC | CASSPNAGQGYEQYF
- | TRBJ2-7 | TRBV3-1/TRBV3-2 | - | TGTGCCAGCAGCCTGAAGACGGCGCGGACCTACGAGCAGTACTTC | CASSLKTARTYEQYF
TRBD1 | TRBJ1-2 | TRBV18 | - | TGTGCCAGCTCCCGCGACAGGGACTCGGGTGGCTACACCTTC | CASSRDRDSGGYTF
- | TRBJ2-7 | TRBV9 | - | TGTGCCAGCAGCCGCCTTATGGGTGGCGACGAGCAGTACTTC | CASSRLMGGDEQYF
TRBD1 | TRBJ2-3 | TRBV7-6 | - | TGTGCCAGCAGCTCGGACAGGGCGAGCACAGATACGCAGTATTTT | CASSSDRASTDTQYF
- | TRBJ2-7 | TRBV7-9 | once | TGTGCCAGCAGTCCTAACAACGAGCAGTACTTC | CASSPNNEQYF
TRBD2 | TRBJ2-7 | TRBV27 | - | TGTGCCAGCAAACCTAGCGGGAGCCACGAGCAGTACTTC | CASKPSGSHEQYF
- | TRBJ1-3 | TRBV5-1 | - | TGCGCCAGCAGCAAATGGGGGGGCTTCTCTGGAAACACCATATATTTT | CASSKWGGFSGNTIYF
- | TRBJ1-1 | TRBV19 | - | TGTGCCAGCACTAAAGGGGTGAACACTGAAGCTTTCTTT | CASTKGVNTEAFF
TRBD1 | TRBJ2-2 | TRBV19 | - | TGTGCCAGTAAACGGGACAGCAACACCGGGGAGCTGTTTTTT | CASKRDSNTGELFF
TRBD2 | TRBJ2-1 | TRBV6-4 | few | TGTGCCAGCAGTCCGACTAGCGGGGGGTACAATGAGCAGTTCTTC | CASSPTSGGYNEQFF
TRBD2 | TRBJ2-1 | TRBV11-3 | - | TGTGCCAGCAGCTTGGGGACTACCTCACTCGATGAGCAGTTCTTC | CASSLGTTSLDEQFF
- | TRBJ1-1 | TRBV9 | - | TGTGCCAGCACCGGTGGGGGACACCCGAACACTGAAGCTTTCTTT | CASTGGGHPNTEAFF
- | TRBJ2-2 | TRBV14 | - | TGTGCCAGCACCGGACAGACGAACACCGGGGAGCTGTTTTTT | CASTGQTNTGELFF
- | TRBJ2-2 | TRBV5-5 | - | TGTGCCAGCAGCTTTTCATGGCAAGGCGGGCTAAGTTCGGGGGAGCTGTTTTTT | CASSFSWQGGLSSGELFF
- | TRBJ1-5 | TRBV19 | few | TGTGCCAGTAGCACCATACCCATTTTAAATCAGCCCCAGCATTTT | CASSTIPILNQPQHF
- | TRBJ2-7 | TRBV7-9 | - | TGTGCCAGCAGCTTAGTCCAAGGAGAGCAGTACTTC | CASSLVQGEQYF
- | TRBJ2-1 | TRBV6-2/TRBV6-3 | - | TGTGCCAGCAGGCCTAGGGTCCGGGGAGCGTCCTACAATGAGCAGTTCTTC | CASRPRVRGASYNEQFF
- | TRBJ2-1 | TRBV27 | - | TGTGCCAGCAGTTTAAGGGGGACAAGGGACAATGAGCAGTTCTTC | CASSLRGTRDNEQFF
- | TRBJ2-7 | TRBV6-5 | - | TGTGCCAGCAGCTACAAACCACAGGGAACCACCTACGAGCAGTACTTC | CASSYKPQGTTYEQYF
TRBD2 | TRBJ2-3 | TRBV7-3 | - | TGTGCCAGCAGCTTAACGGCGTCTAGCGGGGCGATTAGCACAGATACGCAGTATTTT | CASSLTASSGAISTDTQYF
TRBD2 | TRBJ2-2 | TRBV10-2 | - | TGCGCCAGCAGGACTAGCGGGAGGGCCTCGGTCGGGGAGCTGTTTTTT | CASRTSGRASVGELFF
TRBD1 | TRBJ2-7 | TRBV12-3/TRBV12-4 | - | TGTGCCAGCAGTCCCGACAGGGCCTACGAGCAGTACTTC | CASSPDRAYEQYF
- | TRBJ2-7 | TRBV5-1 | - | TGCGCCAGCAGCATTTCCCCCTCCGGGGGCTACGAGCAGTACTTC | CASSISPSGGYEQYF
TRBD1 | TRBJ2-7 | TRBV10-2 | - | TGCGCCAGCAGTCCGACAGGGATGGACGAGCAGTACTTC | CASSPTGMDEQYF
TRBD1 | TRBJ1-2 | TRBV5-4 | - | TGTGCCAGCAGCTTGGGACCACCGACAGGGGGCTATGGCTACACCTTC | CASSLGPPTGGYGYTF
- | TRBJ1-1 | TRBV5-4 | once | TGTGCCAGCAGCGAACCAAACACTGAAGCTTTCTTT | CASSEPNTEAFF
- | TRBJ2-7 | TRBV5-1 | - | TGCGCCAGCAGCGAGGGGGGTTTCTACGAGCAGTACTTC | CASSEGGFYEQYF
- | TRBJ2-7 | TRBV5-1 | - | TGCGCCAGCAGCCTAGGACAGTCAGGTACGGAGCAGTACTTC | CASSLGQSGTEQYF
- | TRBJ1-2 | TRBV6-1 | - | TGTGCCAGCAGTGAAGCGCAGGCAGTTCGCGGCTACACCTTC | CASSEAQAVRGYTF
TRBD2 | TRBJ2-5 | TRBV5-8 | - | TGTGCCAGCAGCTTGGGACTAGCGGTCGCTTCGGGGGGAGAGACCCAGTACTTC | CASSLGLAVASGGETQYF
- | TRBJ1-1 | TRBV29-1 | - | TGCAGCGTTGGAGAGCGACGGGACCGGTTCACTGAAGCTTTCTTT | CSVGERRDRFTEAFF
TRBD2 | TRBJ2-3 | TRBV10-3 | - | TGTGCCATCAGTGAGTCGATCAGGGCGGGAGGGCCTGGTTCAGATACGCAGTATTTT | CAISESIRAGGPGSDTQYF
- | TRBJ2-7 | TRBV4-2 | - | TGTGCCAGCAGCGCAGGTATCGACGAGCAGTACTTC | CASSAGIDEQYF
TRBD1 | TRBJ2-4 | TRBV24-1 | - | TGTGCCACCAGTGACCGACAGGGAAGGAACATTCAGTACTTC | CATSDRQGRNIQYF
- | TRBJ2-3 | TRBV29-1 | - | TGCAGCGTTGAAGAAGACGCAGATACGCAGTATTTT | CSVEEDADTQYF
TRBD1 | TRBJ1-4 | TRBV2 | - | TGTGCCAGACAACACCGGGACAGGGATAATGAAAAACTGTTTTTT | CARQHRDRDNEKLFF
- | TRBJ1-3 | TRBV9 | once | TGTGCCAGCAGCACCCCGTCCCCTGGAAACACCATATATTTT | CASSTPSPGNTIYF
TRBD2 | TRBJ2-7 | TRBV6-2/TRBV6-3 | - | TGTGCCAGCAGTTACTCCACCCGGGCGGGGGGCTACGAGCAGTACTTC | CASSYSTRAGGYEQYF
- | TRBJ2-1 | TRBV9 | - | TGTGCCAGCAGCGGTAGCAGCCCCTACAATGAGCAGTTCTTC | CASSGSSPYNEQFF
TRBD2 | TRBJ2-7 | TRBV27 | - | TGTGCCAGCAGTCCCGGGACTAGCGGGAGGGAGCAGTACTTC | CASSPGTSGREQYF
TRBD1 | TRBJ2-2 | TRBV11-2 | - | TGTGCCAGCAGCTGGGACAGGGTAACCGGGGAGCTGTTTTTT | CASSWDRVTGELFF
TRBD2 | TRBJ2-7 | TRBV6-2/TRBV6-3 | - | TGTGCCAGCAGTTCTATAGGGACTAGCGGTCCCGAGCAGTACTTC | CASSSIGTSGPEQYF
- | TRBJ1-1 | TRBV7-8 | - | TGTGCCAGCAGCCAGGACAGTGGCACTGAAGCTTTCTTT | CASSQDSGTEAFF
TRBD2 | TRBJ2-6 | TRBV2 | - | TGTGCCAGCAGCGGCTTAACGGGAGGGCCCCCCGGGGCCAACGTCCTGACTTTC | CASSGLTGGPPGANVLTF
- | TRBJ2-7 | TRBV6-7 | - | TGTGCCAGCAGTTACTCGAGGGGGAGGGGGTACTACGAGCAGTACTTC | CASSYSRGRGYYEQYF
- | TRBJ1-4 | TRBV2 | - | TGTGCCAGCGCCCCGGGAGCAACTAATGAAAAACTGTTTTTT | CASAPGATNEKLFF
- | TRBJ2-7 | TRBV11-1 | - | TGTGCCAGCAGCTCCCCCCCGGGACTGGGTTTC | CASSSPPGLGF
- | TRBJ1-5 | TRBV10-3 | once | TGTGCCATCGGTTGGGGGGCGGGTAATCAGCCCCAGCATTTT | CAIGWGAGNQPQHF
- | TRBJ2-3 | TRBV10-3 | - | TGTGCCATCAGTGCGTTAGGGGGGGCTCAGGCAGATACGCAGTATTTT | CAISALGGAQADTQYF
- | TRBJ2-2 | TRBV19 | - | TGTGCCAGTAGTGTGGCAGGGTCAACCGGGGAGCTGTTTTTT | CASSVAGSTGELFF
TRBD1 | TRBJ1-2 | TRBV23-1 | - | TGCGCGGCCCCCCGCGGGGGACAGTCGTTTTATGGCTACACCTTC | CAAPRGGQSFYGYTF
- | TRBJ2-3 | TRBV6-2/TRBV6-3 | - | TGTGCCAGCAGTTACTCGACCGGGGGCTCGGATACGCAGTATTTT | CASSYSTGGSDTQYF
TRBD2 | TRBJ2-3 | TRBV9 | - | TGTGCCAGCAGCCTCCAACCCCTAGCGGGGGGGGGCGGGACGCAGTATTTT | CASSLQPLAGGGGTQYF
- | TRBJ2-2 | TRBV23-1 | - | TGCGCCAGCAGTCAAGTTGACAGGACGGGGACCGGGGAGCTGTTTTTT | CASSQVDRTGTGELFF